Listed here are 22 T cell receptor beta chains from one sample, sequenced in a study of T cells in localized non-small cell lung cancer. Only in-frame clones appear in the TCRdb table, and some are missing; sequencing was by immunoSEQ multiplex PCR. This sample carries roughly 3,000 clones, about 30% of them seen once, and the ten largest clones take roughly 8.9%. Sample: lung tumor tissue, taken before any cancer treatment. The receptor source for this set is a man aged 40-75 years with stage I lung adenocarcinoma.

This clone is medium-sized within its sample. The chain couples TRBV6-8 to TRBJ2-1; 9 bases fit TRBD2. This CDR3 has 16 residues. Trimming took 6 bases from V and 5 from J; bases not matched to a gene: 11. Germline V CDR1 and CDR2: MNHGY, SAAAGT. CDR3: CASSPPHSGGDNEQFF. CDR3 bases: TGTGCCAGCAGCCCCCCTCATAGCGGGGGCGACAATGAGCAGTTCTTC.

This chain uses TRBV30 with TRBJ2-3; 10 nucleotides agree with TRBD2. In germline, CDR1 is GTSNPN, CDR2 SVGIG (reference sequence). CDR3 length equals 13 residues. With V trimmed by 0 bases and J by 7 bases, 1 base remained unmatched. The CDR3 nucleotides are TGTGCCTGGAGTGTAGCGGGGGGGAATACGCAGTATTTT. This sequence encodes CAWSVAGGNTQYF. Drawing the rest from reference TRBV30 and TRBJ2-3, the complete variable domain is SQTIHQWPATLVQPVGSPLSLECTVEGTSNPNLYWYRQAAGRGLQLLFYSVGIGQISSEVPQNLSASRPQDRQFILSSKKLLLSDSGFYLCAWSVAGGNTQYFGPGTRLTVL.

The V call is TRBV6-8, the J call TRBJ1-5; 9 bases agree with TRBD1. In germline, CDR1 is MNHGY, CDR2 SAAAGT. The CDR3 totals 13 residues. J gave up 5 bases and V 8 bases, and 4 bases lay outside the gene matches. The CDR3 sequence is CASARQGDQPQHF. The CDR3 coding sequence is TGTGCCAGCGCCCGACAGGGGGATCAGCCCCAGCATTTT.

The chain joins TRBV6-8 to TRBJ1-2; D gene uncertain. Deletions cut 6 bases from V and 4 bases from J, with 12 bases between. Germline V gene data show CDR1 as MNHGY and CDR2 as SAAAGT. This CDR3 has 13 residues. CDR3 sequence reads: CASSPGSFYGYTF. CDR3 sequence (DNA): TGTGCCAGCAGCCCTGGGTCGTTCTATGGCTACACCTTC.

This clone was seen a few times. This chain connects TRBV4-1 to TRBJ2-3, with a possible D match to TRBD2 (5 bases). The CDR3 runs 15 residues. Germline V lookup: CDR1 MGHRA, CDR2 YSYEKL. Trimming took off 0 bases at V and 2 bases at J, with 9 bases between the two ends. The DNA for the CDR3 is TGCGCCAGCAGCCAAGAATGGACTGACACAGATACGCAGTATTTT. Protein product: CASSQEWTDTDTQYF.

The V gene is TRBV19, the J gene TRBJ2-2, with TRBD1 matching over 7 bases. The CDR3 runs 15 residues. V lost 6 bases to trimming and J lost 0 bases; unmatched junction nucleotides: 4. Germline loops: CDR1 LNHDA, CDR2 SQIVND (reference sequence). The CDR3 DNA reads TGTGCCAGTAGCCAGGGACAGTCGAACACCGGGGAGCTGTTTTTT. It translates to CASSQGQSNTGELFF.

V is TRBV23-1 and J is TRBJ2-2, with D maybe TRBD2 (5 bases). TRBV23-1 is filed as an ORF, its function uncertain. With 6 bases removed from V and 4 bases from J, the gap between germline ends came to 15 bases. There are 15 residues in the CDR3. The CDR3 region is CASSGSGGCTGELFF. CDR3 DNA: TGCGCCAGCAGCGGCTCGGGCGGGTGCACCGGGGAGCTGTTTTTT.

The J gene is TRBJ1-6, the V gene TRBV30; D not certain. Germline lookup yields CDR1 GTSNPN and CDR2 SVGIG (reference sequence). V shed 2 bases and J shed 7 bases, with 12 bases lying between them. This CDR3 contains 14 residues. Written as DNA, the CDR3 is TGTGCCTGGAGTAACGGGGTAGAGAATTCACCCCTCCACTTT. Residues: CAWSNGVENSPLHF.

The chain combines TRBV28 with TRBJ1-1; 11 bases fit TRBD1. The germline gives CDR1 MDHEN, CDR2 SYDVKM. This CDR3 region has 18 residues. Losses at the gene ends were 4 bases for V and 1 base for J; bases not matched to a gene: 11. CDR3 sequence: CASSSTTWTGGWNTEAFF. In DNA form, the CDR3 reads TGTGCCAGCAGTTCCACTACTTGGACAGGGGGCTGGAACACTGAAGCTTTCTTT. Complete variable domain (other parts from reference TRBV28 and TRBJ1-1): DVKVTQSSRYLVKRTGEKVFLECVQDMDHENMFWYRQDPGLGLRLIYFSYDVKMKEKGDIPEGYSVSREKKERFSLILESASTNQTSMYLCASSSTTWTGGWNTEAFFGQGTRLTVV.

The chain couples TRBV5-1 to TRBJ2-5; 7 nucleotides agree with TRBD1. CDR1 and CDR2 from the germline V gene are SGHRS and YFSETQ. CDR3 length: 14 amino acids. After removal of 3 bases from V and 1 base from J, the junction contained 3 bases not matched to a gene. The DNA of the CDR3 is TGCGCCAGCAGCTCCGGGACAGTCCAAGAGACCCAGTACTTC. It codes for CASSSGTVQETQYF.

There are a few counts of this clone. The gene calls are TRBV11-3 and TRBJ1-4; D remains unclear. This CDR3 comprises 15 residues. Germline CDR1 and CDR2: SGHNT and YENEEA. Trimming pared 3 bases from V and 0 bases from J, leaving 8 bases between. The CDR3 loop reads CASSLEIATNEKLFF. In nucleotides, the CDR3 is TGTGCCAGCAGCTTGGAGATTGCAACTAATGAAAAACTGTTTTTT. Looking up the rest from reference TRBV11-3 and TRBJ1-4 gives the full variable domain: EAGVVQSPRYKIIEKKQPVAFWCNPISGHNTLYWYLQNLGQGPELLIRYENEEAVDDSQLPKDRFSAERLKGVDSTLKIQPAELGDSAVYLCASSLEIATNEKLFFGSGTQLSVL.

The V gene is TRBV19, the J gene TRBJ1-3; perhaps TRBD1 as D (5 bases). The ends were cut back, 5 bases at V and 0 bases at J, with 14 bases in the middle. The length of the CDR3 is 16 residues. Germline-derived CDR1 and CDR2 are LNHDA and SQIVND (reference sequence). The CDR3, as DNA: TGTGCCAGTAGTGCTCCGGGACGAGGCTCTGGAAACACCATATATTTT. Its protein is CASSAPGRGSGNTIYF.

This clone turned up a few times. Here the CDR3 reads CASSPPSGNEKLFF. CDR3 bases: TGTGCCAGCTCACCACCCTCAGGGAATGAAAAACTGTTTTTT. J is TRBJ1-4 and V is TRBV18; maybe TRBD1 (5 bases). The CDR3 is 14 residues long. Germline V lookup: CDR1 KGHSH, CDR2 LQKENI. V shed 0 bases and J shed 5 bases, with 7 bases lying between them.

The CDR3 is CASSPSLTALSGNTIYF. The DNA for the CDR3 is TGTGCCAGCTCACCATCCTTGACAGCCCTCTCTGGAAACACCATATATTTT. The chain links TRBV18 to TRBJ1-3; a weak D match, TRBD1 (5 bases). The V end was cut by 2 bases, the J end by 0 bases, with 14 bases between. The V gene's germline CDR1 is KGHSH and CDR2 LQKENI. The CDR3 has 17 amino acids. Supplemented by reference TRBV18 and TRBJ1-3, the full variable domain reads NAGVMQNPRHLVRRRGQEARLRCSPMKGHSHVYWYRQLPEEGLKFMVYLQKENIIDESGMPKERFSAEFPKEGPSILRIQQVVRGDSAAYFCASSPSLTALSGNTIYFGEGSWLTVV.

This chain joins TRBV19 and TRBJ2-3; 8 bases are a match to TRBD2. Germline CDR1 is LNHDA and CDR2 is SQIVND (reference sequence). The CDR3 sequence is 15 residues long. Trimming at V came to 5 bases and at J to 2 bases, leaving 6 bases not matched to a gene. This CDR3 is CASSPLAGFTDTQYF. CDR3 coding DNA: TGTGCCAGTAGTCCGTTAGCGGGGTTCACAGATACGCAGTATTTT. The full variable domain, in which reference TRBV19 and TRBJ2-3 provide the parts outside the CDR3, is DGGITQSPKYLFRKEGQNVTLSCEQNLNHDAMYWYRQDPGQGLRLIYYSQIVNDFQKGDIAEGYSVSREKKESFPLTVTSAQKNPTAFYLCASSPLAGFTDTQYFGPGTRLTVL.

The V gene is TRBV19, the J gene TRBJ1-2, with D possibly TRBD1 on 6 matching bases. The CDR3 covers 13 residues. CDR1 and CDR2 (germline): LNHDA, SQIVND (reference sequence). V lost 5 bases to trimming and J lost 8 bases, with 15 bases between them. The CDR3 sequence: CASSPRGDIGYTF. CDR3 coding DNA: TGTGCCAGTAGTCCCAGGGGAGATATCGGCTACACCTTC.

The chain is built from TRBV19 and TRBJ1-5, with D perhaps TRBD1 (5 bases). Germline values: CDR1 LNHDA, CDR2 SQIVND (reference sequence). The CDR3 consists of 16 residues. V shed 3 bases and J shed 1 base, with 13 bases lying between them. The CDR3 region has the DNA TGTGCCAGTAGTATCCCCAGGGTAGCCAGCAATCAGCCCCAGCATTTT. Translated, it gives CASSIPRVASNQPQHF. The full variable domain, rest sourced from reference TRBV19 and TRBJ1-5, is DGGITQSPKYLFRKEGQNVTLSCEQNLNHDAMYWYRQDPGQGLRLIYYSQIVNDFQKGDIAEGYSVSREKKESFPLTVTSAQKNPTAFYLCASSIPRVASNQPQHFGDGTRLSIL.

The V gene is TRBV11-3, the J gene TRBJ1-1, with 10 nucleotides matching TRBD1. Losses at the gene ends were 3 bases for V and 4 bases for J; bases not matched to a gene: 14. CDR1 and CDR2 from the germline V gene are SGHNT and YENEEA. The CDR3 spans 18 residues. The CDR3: CASSLERTGGRWATEAFF. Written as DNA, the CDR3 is TGTGCCAGCAGCTTGGAACGGACAGGGGGTCGGTGGGCCACTGAAGCTTTCTTT.

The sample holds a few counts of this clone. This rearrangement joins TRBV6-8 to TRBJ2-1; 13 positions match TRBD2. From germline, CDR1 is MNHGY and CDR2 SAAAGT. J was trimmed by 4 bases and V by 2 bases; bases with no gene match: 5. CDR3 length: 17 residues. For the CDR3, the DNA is TGTGCCAGCAGTTACGGACTAGCGGGGGCTCGATACAATGAGCAGTTCTTC. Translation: CASSYGLAGARYNEQFF.

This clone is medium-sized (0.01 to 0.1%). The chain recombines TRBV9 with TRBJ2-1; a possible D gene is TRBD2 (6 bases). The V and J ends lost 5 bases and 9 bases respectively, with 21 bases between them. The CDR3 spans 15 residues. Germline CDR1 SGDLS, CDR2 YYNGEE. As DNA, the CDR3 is TGTGCCAGCAGTCTCCTTCAACCGGGGGACGGTGAGCAGTTCTTC. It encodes CASSLLQPGDGEQFF. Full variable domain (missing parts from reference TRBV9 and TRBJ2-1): DSGVTQTPKHLITATGQRVTLRCSPRSGDLSVYWYQQSLDQGLQFLIQYYNGEERAKGNILERFSAQQFPDLHSELNLSSLELGDSALYFCASSLLQPGDGEQFFGPGTRLTVL.

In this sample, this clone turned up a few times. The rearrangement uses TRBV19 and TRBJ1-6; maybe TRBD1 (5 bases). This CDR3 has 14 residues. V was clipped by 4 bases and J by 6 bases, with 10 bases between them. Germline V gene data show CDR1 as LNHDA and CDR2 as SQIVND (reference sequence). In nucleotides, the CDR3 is TGTGCCAGTAGTAGTGGGCAGGGTAATTCACCCCTCCACTTT. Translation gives CASSSGQGNSPLHF. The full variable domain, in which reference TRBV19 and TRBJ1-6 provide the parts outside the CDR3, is DGGITQSPKYLFRKEGQNVTLSCEQNLNHDAMYWYRQDPGQGLRLIYYSQIVNDFQKGDIAEGYSVSREKKESFPLTVTSAQKNPTAFYLCASSSGQGNSPLHFGNGTRLTVT.

Written as DNA, the CDR3 is TGTGCCAGTAGTATAGGGGGACTGGACTCACCCCTCCACTTT. It encodes CASSIGGLDSPLHF. The V call is TRBV19, the J call TRBJ1-6; D perhaps matches TRBD1 (5 bases). V was trimmed by 1 base and J by 10 bases, leaving 11 bases between them. Germline CDR1 and CDR2: LNHDA and SQIVND (reference sequence). The CDR3 runs to 14 residues.